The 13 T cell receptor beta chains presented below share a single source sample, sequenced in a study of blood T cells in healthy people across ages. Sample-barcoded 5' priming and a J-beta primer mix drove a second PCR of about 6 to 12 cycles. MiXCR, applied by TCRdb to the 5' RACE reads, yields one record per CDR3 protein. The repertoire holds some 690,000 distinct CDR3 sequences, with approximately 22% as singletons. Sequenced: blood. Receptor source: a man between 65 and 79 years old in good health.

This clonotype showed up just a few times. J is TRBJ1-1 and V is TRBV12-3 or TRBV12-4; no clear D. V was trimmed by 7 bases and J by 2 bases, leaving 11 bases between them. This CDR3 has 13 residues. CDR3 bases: TGTGCCAGCAAAGTATGGGGAAACACTGAAGCTTTCTTT. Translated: CASKVWGNTEAFF.

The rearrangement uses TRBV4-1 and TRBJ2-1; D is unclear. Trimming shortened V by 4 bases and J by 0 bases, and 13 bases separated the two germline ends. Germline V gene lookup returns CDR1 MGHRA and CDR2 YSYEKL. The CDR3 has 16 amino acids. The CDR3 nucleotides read TGCGCCAGCAGCCCCAAAAACTCTGTCTCCTACAATGAGCAGTTCTTC. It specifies CASSPKNSVSYNEQFF.

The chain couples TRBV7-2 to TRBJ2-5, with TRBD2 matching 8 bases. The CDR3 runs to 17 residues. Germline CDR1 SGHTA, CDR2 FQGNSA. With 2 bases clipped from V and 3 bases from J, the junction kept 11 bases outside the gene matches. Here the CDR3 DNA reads TGTGCCAGCAGCTTACGATTCCGCGGGGGGCGAAAAGAGACCCAGTACTTC. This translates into CASSLRFRGGRKETQYF. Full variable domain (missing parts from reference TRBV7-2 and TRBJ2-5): GAGVSQSPSNKVTEKGKDVELRCDPISGHTALYWYRQSLGQGLEFLIYFQGNSAPDKSGLPSDRFSAERTGGSVSTLTIQRTQQEDSAVYLCASSLRFRGGRKETQYFGPGTRLLVL.

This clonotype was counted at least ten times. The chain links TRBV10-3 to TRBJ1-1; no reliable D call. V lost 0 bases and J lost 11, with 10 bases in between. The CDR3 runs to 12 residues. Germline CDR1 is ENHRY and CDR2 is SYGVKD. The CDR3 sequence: CAISESERGAFF. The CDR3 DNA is TGTGCCATCAGTGAGTCGGAACGTGGGGCTTTCTTT.

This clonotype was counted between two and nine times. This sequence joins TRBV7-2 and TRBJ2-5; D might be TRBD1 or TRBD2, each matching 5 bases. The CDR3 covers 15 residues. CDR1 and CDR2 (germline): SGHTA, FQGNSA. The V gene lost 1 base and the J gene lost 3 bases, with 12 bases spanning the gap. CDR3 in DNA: TGTGCCAGCAGCTTAGAGGTGGGACGTAAAGAGACCCAGTACTTC. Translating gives CASSLEVGRKETQYF.

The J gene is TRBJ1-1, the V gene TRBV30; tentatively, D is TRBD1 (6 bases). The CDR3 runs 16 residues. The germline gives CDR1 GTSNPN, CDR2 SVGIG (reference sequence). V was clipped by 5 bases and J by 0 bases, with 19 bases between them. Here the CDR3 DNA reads TGTGCCTGGTCCGTGGGGGGGGGGGCAATGAACACTGAAGCTTTCTTT. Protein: CAWSVGGGAMNTEAFF. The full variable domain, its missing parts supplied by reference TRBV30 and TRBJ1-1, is SQTIHQWPATLVQPVGSPLSLECTVEGTSNPNLYWYRQAAGRGLQLLFYSVGIGQISSEVPQNLSASRPQDRQFILSSKKLLLSDSGFYLCAWSVGGGAMNTEAFFGQGTRLTVV.

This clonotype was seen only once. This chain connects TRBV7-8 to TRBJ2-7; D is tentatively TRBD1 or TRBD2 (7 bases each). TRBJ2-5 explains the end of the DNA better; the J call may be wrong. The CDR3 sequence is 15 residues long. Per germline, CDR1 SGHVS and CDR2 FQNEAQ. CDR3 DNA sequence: TGTGCCAGCAGCCGGCAGGGGGGGACTTACGAGACCCAGTACTTC. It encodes CASSRQGGTYETQYF.

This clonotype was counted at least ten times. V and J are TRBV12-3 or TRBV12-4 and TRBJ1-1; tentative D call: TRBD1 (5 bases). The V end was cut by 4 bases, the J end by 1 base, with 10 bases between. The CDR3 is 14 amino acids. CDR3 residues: CASSSGTPNTEAFF. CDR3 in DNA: TGTGCCAGCAGTTCCGGGACCCCGAACACTGAAGCTTTCTTT.

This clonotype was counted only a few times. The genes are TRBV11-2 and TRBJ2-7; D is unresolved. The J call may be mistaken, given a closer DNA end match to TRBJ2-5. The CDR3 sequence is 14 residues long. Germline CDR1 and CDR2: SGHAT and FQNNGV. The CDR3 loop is CASSLEPYQETQYF. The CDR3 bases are TGTGCCAGCAGCTTGGAACCGTACCAAGAGACCCAGTACTTC.

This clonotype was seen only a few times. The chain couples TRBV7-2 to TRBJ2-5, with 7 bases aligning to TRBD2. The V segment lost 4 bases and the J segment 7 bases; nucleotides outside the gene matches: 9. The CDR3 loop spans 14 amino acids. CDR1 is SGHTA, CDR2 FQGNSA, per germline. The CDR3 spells CASSSTGGGGTQYF. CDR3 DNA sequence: TGTGCCAGCAGCTCCACTGGGGGGGGAGGGACCCAGTACTTC.

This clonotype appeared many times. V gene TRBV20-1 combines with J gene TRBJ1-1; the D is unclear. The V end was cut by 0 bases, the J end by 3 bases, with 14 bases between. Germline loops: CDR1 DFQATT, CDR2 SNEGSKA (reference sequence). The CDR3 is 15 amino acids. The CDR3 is CSARDPAELHTEAFF. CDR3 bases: TGCAGTGCTAGAGATCCGGCAGAACTTCACACTGAAGCTTTCTTT.

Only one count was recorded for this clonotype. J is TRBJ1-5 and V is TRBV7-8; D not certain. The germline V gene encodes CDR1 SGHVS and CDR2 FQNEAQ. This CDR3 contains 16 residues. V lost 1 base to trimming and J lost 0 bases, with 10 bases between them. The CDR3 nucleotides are TGTGCCAGCAGCTTAGGTTTTTGGACTAGCAATCAGCCCCAGCATTTT. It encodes CASSLGFWTSNQPQHF.

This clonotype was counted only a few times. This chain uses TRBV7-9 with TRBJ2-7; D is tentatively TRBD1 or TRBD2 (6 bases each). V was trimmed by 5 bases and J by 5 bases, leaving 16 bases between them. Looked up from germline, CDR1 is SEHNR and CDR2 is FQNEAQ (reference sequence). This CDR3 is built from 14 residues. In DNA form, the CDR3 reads TGTGCCAGCAGCGGATGGGGGGCGGTCAACGAGCAGTACTTC. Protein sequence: CASSGWGAVNEQYF.